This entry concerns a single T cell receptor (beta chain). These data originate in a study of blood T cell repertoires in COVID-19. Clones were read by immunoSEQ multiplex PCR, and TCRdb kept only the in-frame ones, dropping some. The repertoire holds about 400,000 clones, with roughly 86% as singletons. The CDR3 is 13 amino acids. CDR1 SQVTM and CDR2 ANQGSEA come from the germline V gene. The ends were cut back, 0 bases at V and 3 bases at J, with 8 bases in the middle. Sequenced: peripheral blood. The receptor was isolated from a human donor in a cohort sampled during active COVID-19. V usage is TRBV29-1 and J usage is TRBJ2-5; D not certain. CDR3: CSVEESTKETQYF. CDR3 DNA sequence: TGCAGCGTTGAAGAAAGCACTAAAGAGACCCAGTACTTC.